This paragraph covers one T cell receptor (beta chain) sequence. The target antigen is unknown. Selected positively for CCR7 and CD45RO-negative, naive CD8 cells excluded terminally differentiated effector memory CD45RA+ cells. Study donors comprised healthy, HIV-negative adults devoid of recent acute infection or vaccination. The V segment lost 1 base and the J segment 6 bases; nucleotides outside the gene matches: 8. The CDR3 sequence is 16 residues long. CDR1 SGHVS and CDR2 FNYEAQ come from the germline V gene. At a deep level, the assay was run. The table came from immunoSEQ multiplex PCR; TCRdb's copy has only in-frame clones and leaves some out. The sample lists roughly 1,800,000 clones, about 94% occurring once. The data were taken from a study of shared clonotypes between healthy human individuals. Study conclusions and caveats: In a handful of donors, around 5% of naive CD4 clonotypes appeared in common.

The chain joins TRBV7-6 to TRBJ1-5, with 8 bases aligning to TRBD1. The origin of this receptor is a man younger than 35 in good health. Material: naive CD8+ T cells sorted from blood. CDR3: CASSLGTGGMGQPQHF. In DNA form, the CDR3 reads TGTGCCAGCAGCTTAGGAACAGGGGGTATGGGTCAGCCCCAGCATTTT.